The entry that follows covers one T cell receptor (beta chain) sequence. The target of this receptor is not known. Nothing much larger sits one base from this clone, and base qualities are not available. A patient counted as having stable Graves' hyperthyroidism if no progression to ophthalmopathy occurred over 18 months of follow-up. Hyperthyroidism patients were newly diagnosed, had a disease duration of under 2 months, and were aged 18 to 65 years. Patients with uncontrolled infections, other autoimmune diseases, pregnancy or lactation were excluded. Clinical symptoms, serum thyroxine and TRAb, thyroid ultrasound, and orbital computed tomography formed the basis for the diagnoses. PBMCs were isolated from about 9.1 ml of fresh peripheral blood by Ficoll-Paque density gradient centrifugation. Total RNA was extracted using Trizol reagent, and RNA quality was assessed on an Agilent 2100 Bioanalyzer.

This sample stems from a study of T cells in Graves' hyperthyroidism and ophthalmopathy (dated by TCRdb to between 2018 and 2020). Regarding the complete study: Peripheral blood samples were taken at initial diagnosis, before any treatment was given. To identify TCR V-J signatures that set the groups apart, the researchers used a discovery cohort of 90 to 100 patients, made up of about 44 with Graves' ophthalmopathy and 57 with stable Graves' hyperthyroidism. An independent validation cohort of under 20 hyperthyroidism patients and roughly 16 patients who later progressed to ophthalmopathy tested prospective prediction of ophthalmopathy. The 100 discovery patients were divided at random into training and test sets in a 7:3 ratio. The study also compared thyroid tissue and blood T-cell repertoires from roughly 6 Graves' hyperthyroidism patients. After sampling, hyperthyroidism patients received methimazole starting at 30 mg daily, and ophthalmopathy patients received high-dose intravenous methylprednisolone. TCR Vbeta CDR3 sequencing of 120 to 150 peripheral blood samples (over 40 ophthalmopathy, under 80 hyperthyroidism and some 17 progressor patients) is reported in the paper. Study-wide findings and limitations: A model built on a 13 V-J signature distinguished ophthalmopathy from stable hyperthyroidism, reaching around 87% sensitivity and 81.08% specificity in cross-validation and 80%/75% in testing. Most expanded thyroid clonotypes (frequency above 0.001) were also detected in blood, suggesting blood repertoires may reflect thyroid immune responses. No statistical method was used to fix the sample size in advance, and group allocation was not hidden from the investigators. During validation, the model predicted progression to ophthalmopathy a median of around 6 months ahead of onset, with approximately 70% sensitivity and about 72% specificity.

CDR1 and CDR2, per the germline V gene, are SGDLS and YYNGEE. From its cysteine to its phenylalanine, the CDR3 spans 13 amino acids. The sequence is cut down to CDR3 DNA, 39 bases in frame from base 1. The germline ends are 15 bases apart after V is trimmed by 3 bases and J by 8 bases. Amplification of TCR beta CDR3 regions was carried out from RNA transcripts. The first round of RT-PCR for the TCR CDR3 was performed with the HTBI primer set and the Qiagen OneStep RT-PCR kit. A second multiplex PCR round built the libraries, followed by size selection and purification. Paired-end sequencing of the libraries was performed with 100 bp reads on an Illumina HiSeq2000. In the source study's methods: SOAPnuke was used to process the raw data, throwing out any read that contained adapters or uncalled bases, had a mean Phred below 15, or lacked an exact constant-primer or identifier match. High-quality paired reads were merged with COPE v1.2.5, and unique nucleotide sequences were defined as clonotypes. MiTCR v1.1 was used to align clonotypes to the IMGT TRBV, TRBD and TRBJ reference segments. The analysis included only V-J combinations with a frequency above 0.0001, which together covered 99.2% of the repertoires. A TCS score was defined as the ratio of F50 (clonal expansion) to E x V (chaos), with BLOSUM62-based TCRdist applied between CDR3 peptides within each V-J. Welch's t-statistics and random forest reduced several hundred V-J features to roughly 13, which were used in a naive Bayes classifier (R e1071). The public reads were reanalyzed by TCRdb: fastp trimming at Q25, MiXCR alignment, in-frame beta chains only. Duplicate CDR3 protein sequences are folded into a single record with the most common DNA and genes. TCRdb's processing, not the authors' own work, is the source of the V and J calls. In all, the sample holds roughly 200,000 distinct CDR3 sequences, and around 20% of those were seen once. About 48% of the sample is in the top ten clones.

Material: blood. The clonotype was recovered from a middle-aged man with Graves' hyperthyroidism. Rearrangement joined TRBV9 to TRBJ2-7; possibly the D gene is TRBD1, per 6 matching bases. The CDR3 reads CASSADVGQKQYF. In nucleotides, the sequence is TGTGCCAGCAGCGCCGACGTGGGACAAAAGCAGTACTTC.